One sample yielded the 20 T cell receptor beta chains listed below, sequenced in a study of blood T cells in healthy people across ages (dated by TCRdb to about 2015). Libraries were constructed by 5' RACE. Reads for this sample came from an Illumina HiSeq 2500. A second PCR of about 7 to 12 cycles was performed with a sample-barcoded 5' primer and a J-beta primer mix. TCRdb itself trimmed the public reads at Q25 with fastp, ran MiXCR and retained productive beta chains. Rows with a matching CDR3 protein are joined into one entry that keeps the most common DNA and genes. Within this sample are about 800,000 distinct CDR3 sequences, with roughly 25% of them counted one time only. Approximately 4% of the sample belongs to the ten largest clones. These sequences were also reported in another study, on T cells of mothers and their children.

The material sequenced was blood. These receptor sequences come from a boy younger than 18 in good health.

This clonotype turned up a few times. This chain links TRBV29-1 with TRBJ2-1; the D gene is possibly TRBD2 (7 bases). Germline CDR1 is SQVTM and CDR2 is ANQGSEA. V shed 4 bases and J shed 8 bases, with 15 bases lying between them. CDR3 size: 13 residues. This chain's CDR3 is CSVARGGGDEQFF. Written as DNA, the CDR3 is TGCAGCGTTGCAAGAGGAGGGGGGGATGAGCAGTTCTTC.

Worth noting for this clonotype: Just one base apart from a much larger clone, this may be a read error. The rearrangement uses TRBV7-2 and TRBJ1-1; D is unresolved. Trimming removed 6 bases at V and 0 bases at J, with 8 bases between. This CDR3 contains 13 residues. CDR1 is SGHTA, CDR2 FQGNSA, per germline. This CDR3 is CASSGRLNTEAFF. In DNA, the CDR3 is TGTGCCAGCAGTGGACGGCTGAACACTGAAGCTTTCTTT.

This clonotype has a count of ten or more. The chain carries TRBV7-2 and TRBJ2-3; D remains unclear. Germline V CDR1 and CDR2: SGHTA, FQGNSA. The CDR3 sequence is 12 residues long. V dropped 4 bases and J dropped 2 bases, with 4 bases sitting between them. CDR3: CASSSYTDTQYF. The CDR3 nucleotides read TGTGCCAGCAGCTCCTACACAGATACGCAGTATTTT. Using reference TRBV7-2 and TRBJ2-3 for the parts outside the CDR3, the full variable domain is GAGVSQSPSNKVTEKGKDVELRCDPISGHTALYWYRQSLGQGLEFLIYFQGNSAPDKSGLPSDRFSAERTGGSVSTLTIQRTQQEDSAVYLCASSSYTDTQYFGPGTRLTVL.

The gene calls are TRBV12-3 or TRBV12-4 and TRBJ2-1, with D possibly TRBD1 on 6 matching bases. The CDR3 sequence is 12 residues long. Trimming removed 5 bases from V and 11 bases from J, with 13 bases in between. The CDR3 DNA reads TGTGCCAGCAGTCCACCCGGGACAAAGCAGTTCTTC. It is translated as CASSPPGTKQFF.

This clonotype came up many times. The chain couples TRBV15 to TRBJ2-5; possible D gene TRBD2, 6 bases. The germline CDR1 and CDR2 sequences are LNHNV and YYDKDF (reference sequence). Trimming cost V 6 bases and J 4 bases, with 15 bases left between them. The CDR3 sequence is 14 residues long. The CDR3 DNA reads TGTGCCACCAGGGGAGGAGGGCAGGGAGAGACCCAGTACTTC. Translating it yields CATRGGGQGETQYF. The complete variable domain, with remaining parts taken from reference TRBV15 and TRBJ2-5, reads DAMVIQNPRYQVTQFGKPVTLSCSQTLNHNVMYWYQQKSSQAPKLLFHYYDKDFNNEADTPDNFQSRRPNTSFCFLDIRSPGLGDTAMYLCATRGGGQGETQYFGPGTRLLVL.

This clonotype has more than one count but fewer than ten. The chain uses TRBV9 and TRBJ2-1; D is perhaps TRBD2 (6 bases). The germline V gene has CDR1 SGDLS and CDR2 YYNGEE. With 2 bases removed from V and 2 bases from J, the gap between germline ends came to 17 bases. This CDR3 has 17 residues. The CDR3 reads CASSVTEGTPTYNEQFF. CDR3 nucleotide sequence: TGTGCCAGCAGCGTTACTGAGGGGACTCCTACCTACAATGAGCAGTTCTTC.

The chain recombines TRBV20-1 with TRBJ2-5; TRBD2 aligns across 7 bases. V was pared by 6 bases and J by 5 bases, with 15 bases of the junction left unmatched. This CDR3 comprises 15 residues. Germline CDR1 DFQATT, CDR2 SNEGSKA (reference sequence). The CDR3 DNA reads as TGCAGTGCGCGACATGGGGATATCGGGGGGGAGACCCAGTACTTC. Encoded protein: CSARHGDIGGETQYF.

CDR3 loop: CASSNASGRGEETQYF. The CDR3 DNA follows: TGTGCCAGCAGCAACGCTAGCGGAAGGGGAGAAGAGACCCAGTACTTC. The chain carries TRBV21-1 and TRBJ2-5; the listed D gene, TRBD2, was not tested against the DNA. TRBV21-1 has pseudogene status. This CDR3 has 16 amino acids.

The genes are TRBV20-1 and TRBJ1-5; D possibly corresponds to TRBD1 (6 bases). The V gene's germline CDR1 is DFQATT and CDR2 SNEGSKA (reference sequence). V lost 0 bases to trimming and J lost 6 bases, with 9 bases between them. The CDR3 spans 13 residues. CDR3 bases: TGCAGTGCTAGAGAAGGGGGGGCTCAGCCCCAGCATTTT. Translating gives CSAREGGAQPQHF.

The V and J genes are TRBV11-1 and TRBJ2-2; the D is unclear. CDR3 length: 13 residues. V gave up 0 bases and J gave up 6 bases, with 5 bases separating them. In germline, CDR1 is SGHAT, CDR2 FQDESV (reference sequence). The CDR3 is CASSLARAGELFF. CDR3 nucleotide sequence: TGTGCCAGCAGCTTAGCGCGAGCCGGGGAGCTGTTTTTT.

This chain uses TRBV6-6 with TRBJ1-4; TRBD1 might be the D (6 bases). V was clipped by 6 bases and J by 3 bases, with 17 bases between them. The CDR3 is 16 amino acids. CDR1 and CDR2 (germline): MNHNY, SVGAGI (reference sequence). CDR3 amino acids: CASRHPTGPSNEKLFF. CDR3 DNA sequence: TGTGCCAGCAGACATCCTACAGGGCCCTCTAATGAAAAACTGTTTTTT.

In this sample, this clonotype turned up many times. The chain links TRBV20-1 to TRBJ2-3; D is unresolved. CDR3 length equals 13 residues. V was pared by 6 bases and J by 4 bases, with 14 bases between. Germline V CDR1 and CDR2: DFQATT, SNEGSKA (reference sequence). The CDR3 DNA reads TGCAGTGCCCAATTTGAAGGTGCAGATACGCAGTATTTT. The encoded protein is CSAQFEGADTQYF.

The chain couples TRBV2 to TRBJ1-1; D gene unclear. Germline V gene data show CDR1 as SNHLY and CDR2 as FYNNEI. The CDR3 has 13 residues. V lost 7 bases, J lost 2 bases, and 11 bases lay in between. CDR3 sequence: CASTDTLNTEAFF. The CDR3 coding sequence is TGTGCCAGCACTGACACGCTTAACACTGAAGCTTTCTTT.

This clonotype has more than one count but fewer than ten. The rearrangement uses TRBV29-1 and TRBJ2-5, with D uncertain. Gene TRBJ2-7 matches the end of the DNA better, so the J call may be wrong. Germline lookup yields CDR1 SQVTM and CDR2 ANQGSEA. This CDR3 is 12 amino acids long. The CDR3 DNA sequence: TGCAGCGTTGAAGTAATGAACTACGAGCAGTACTTC. Translated: CSVEVMNYEQYF.

Only a few counts were recorded for this clonotype. This chain connects TRBV28 to TRBJ2-1; the D gene could be TRBD1 or TRBD2 (6 bases each). Germline loops: CDR1 MDHEN, CDR2 SYDVKM. This CDR3 comprises 16 residues. Trimming left V 3 bases short and J 2 bases short, with 14 bases between. CDR3 nucleotide sequence: TGTGCCAGCAGTTTGGGGGGCCAGGGGACCTACAATGAGCAGTTCTTC. Translating gives CASSLGGQGTYNEQFF.

This clonotype was counted between two and nine times. CDR3 sequence: CSAPGTGDPYEQYF. CDR3 bases: TGCAGTGCCCCCGGGACAGGGGATCCCTACGAGCAGTACTTC. The rearrangement joins TRBV20-1 to TRBJ2-7, with TRBD1 matching over 10 bases. CDR1 DFQATT and CDR2 SNEGSKA come from the germline V gene (reference sequence). Germline trimming cut 6 bases from V and 2 bases from J; bases unmatched to any gene: 7. The CDR3 length is 14 residues.

V gene TRBV29-1 combines with J gene TRBJ2-1, with no clear D. Germline assignment: CDR1 SQVTM and CDR2 ANQGSEA. The CDR3 runs to 13 residues. The ends were cut back, 6 bases at V and 8 bases at J, with 17 bases in the middle. This chain's CDR3 is CSVALKAPHEQFF. The DNA for the CDR3 is TGCAGCGTAGCTTTAAAAGCCCCGCATGAGCAGTTCTTC.

The chain joins TRBV15 to TRBJ2-1; D is possibly TRBD1 or TRBD2 (6 bases each). The DNA end is more similar to TRBJ2-7, so the J call may be wrong. The germline gives CDR1 LNHNV, CDR2 YYDKDF (reference sequence). The CDR3 runs to 13 residues. CDR3 nucleotide sequence: TGTGCCACCAGCAGAGCGGGGGCGCGAGAGCAGTACTTC. Translated: CATSRAGAREQYF.

This clonotype occurred many times. This chain joins TRBV4-1 and TRBJ1-1; 10 nucleotides line up with TRBD1. Germline assignment: CDR1 MGHRA and CDR2 YSYEKL. The V and J ends lost 4 bases and 3 bases, in that order; junction bases with no gene match: 2. The CDR3 contains 14 residues. The DNA for the CDR3 is TGCGCCAGCAGCCTAGGACAGGGGGACACTGAAGCTTTCTTT. This codes for CASSLGQGDTEAFF.

This clonotype was counted only a few times. The chain carries TRBV20-1 and TRBJ2-2; 14 bases line up with TRBD2. After removal of 6 bases from V and 0 bases from J, the junction contained 6 bases not matched to a gene. CDR3 length: 17 residues. Germline V CDR1 and CDR2: DFQATT, SNEGSKA (reference sequence). The chain's CDR3 is CSAVKGLAGANTGELFF. The CDR3 DNA reads TGCAGTGCGGTTAAGGGACTAGCGGGGGCGAACACCGGGGAGCTGTTTTTT.